Listed below are T cell receptor beta chains from one sample, sequenced in a study of shared clonotypes between healthy human individuals. Profiling relied on immunoSEQ multiplex PCR, and the TCRdb table lists in-frame clones only, not all of them. The sample gives 1.4 million to 1.5 million clones, around 95% of which show up once; 1% to 1.5% is in the top ten. Sequencing used naive CD4+ T cells sorted from blood. These receptors all stem from a man aged 25 to 40 in good health. Both conserved end residues are part of each CDR3. A D gene is named only where the DNA matches it firmly.

D gene	V gene	J gene	CDR3 DNA	CDR3 protein
-	TRBV27	TRBJ2-7	TGTGCCAGCAGTTTATTTCTCGGCCACCCCTACGAGCAGTACTTC	CASSLFLGHPYEQYF
TRBD2	TRBV6-1	TRBJ2-1	TGTGCCAGCAGTGAATTGGCGGGAGAGGTTATCAATGAGCAGTTCTTC	CASSELAGEVINEQFF
-	TRBV6-1	TRBJ1-5	TGTGCCAGCAGTGGCAGGAGCAATCAGCCCCAGCATTTT	CASSGRSNQPQHF
-	TRBV14	TRBJ2-1	TGTGCCAGCAGCCAAGAGCCCGGGGGTACCTACAATGAGCAGTTCTTC	CASSQEPGGTYNEQFF
TRBD2	TRBV5-1	TRBJ2-7	TGCGCCAGCAGCTTGGGGCCTAGCGGGAGTACCTACGAGCAGTACTTC	CASSLGPSGSTYEQYF
-	TRBV5-1	TRBJ1-1	TGCGCCAGCTCGGGACCGAAGAACACTGAAGCTTTCTTT	CASSGPKNTEAFF
-	TRBV11-2	TRBJ1-5	TGTGCCAGCAGCCCCAAACAGGGTGAGCCCCAGCATTTT	CASSPKQGEPQHF
TRBD2	TRBV6-6	TRBJ2-7	TGTGCCAGCAGTTATGATGCGGGAGGCTACGAGCAGTACTTC	CASSYDAGGYEQYF
-	TRBV2	TRBJ1-5	TGTGCCAGCAGGGAACCCGGGACCGCCTGGGGTCAGCCCCAGCATTTT	CASREPGTAWGQPQHF
-	TRBV20-1	TRBJ2-5	TGCAGTGCCACAGGGCAAGAGACCCAGTACTTC	CSATGQETQYF
TRBD1	TRBV27	TRBJ1-2	TGTGCCAGCAGTTGGACAGGGCAGGTTGGCTACACCTTC	CASSWTGQVGYTF
-	TRBV9	TRBJ2-2	TGTGCCAGCAGCGTTCGGGCGGGATCCGTCACCGGGGAGCTGTTTTTT	CASSVRAGSVTGELFF